The 16 T cell receptor beta chains below were found in one sample sequenced in a study of beta chain features in type 1 diabetes. Every bit of the isolated RNA underwent reverse transcription, so sequencing read expressed TCRB transcripts. Profiled with immunoSEQ multiplex PCR; TCRdb holds only in-frame clones, not every one. The sample has about 360,000 clones, 10% to 15% seen once. Specimen: naive CD4+ T cells from blood. These receptors were obtained from a man aged 18 to 35 in good health.

The chain employs TRBV18 and TRBJ1-3; 8 bases align to TRBD1. The CDR3 extends over 15 amino acids. After removal of 6 bases from V and 0 bases from J, the junction contained 4 bases not matched to a gene. Germline CDR1 and CDR2: KGHSH and LQKENI. Written as DNA, the CDR3 is TGTGCCAGCTCGCGGGACAGGAGCTCTGGAAACACCATATATTTT. Its translation: CASSRDRSSGNTIYF.

The chain couples TRBV27 to TRBJ2-1; TRBD2 matches 15 bases. J lost 0 bases, V lost 5 bases, and 11 bases had no gene match. CDR3 length equals 20 residues. Per germline, CDR1 MNHEY and CDR2 SMNVEV (reference sequence). The CDR3 spells CASSHDSGTSGGSSYNEQFF. CDR3 coding DNA: TGTGCCAGCAGTCATGACTCCGGGACTAGCGGGGGGAGCTCCTACAATGAGCAGTTCTTC.

This clone came up a few times. This rearrangement joins TRBV4-3 to TRBJ1-2; maybe TRBD1 (5 bases). Germline V gene data show CDR1 as LGHNA and CDR2 as YSLEER. Trimming shortened V by 3 bases and J by 3 bases, and 11 bases separated the two germline ends. The CDR3 is 14 residues long. CDR3 loop: CASSQGGYDYGYTF. The CDR3 DNA reads as TGCGCCAGCAGCCAGGGGGGGTATGACTATGGCTACACCTTC.

This clone has just a few counts. CDR3 sequence reads: CASSLLTGVNTEAFF. The CDR3 bases are TGTGCCAGCAGCCTCCTGACAGGCGTGAACACTGAAGCTTTCTTT. The chain recombines TRBV5-6 with TRBJ1-1; TRBD1 is a possible D gene (6 bases). CDR1 is SGHDT, CDR2 YYEEEE, per germline. This CDR3 comprises 15 residues. V lost 4 bases to trimming and J lost 0 bases, with 13 bases between them. The complete variable domain, with remaining parts taken from reference TRBV5-6 and TRBJ1-1, reads DAGVTQSPTHLIKTRGQQVTLRCSPKSGHDTVSWYQQALGQGPQFIFQYYEEEERQRGNFPDRFSGHQFPNYSSELNVNALLLGDSALYLCASSLLTGVNTEAFFGQGTRLTVV.

This clone was seen a few times. CDR3 nucleotides: TGTGCCATCAGTGAGTCTACCCCCCGACGGGACGAGCAGTACTTC. It encodes CAISESTPRRDEQYF. The V call is TRBV10-3, the J call TRBJ2-7, with D uncertain. V lost 0 bases to trimming and J lost 5 bases, with 14 bases between them. The CDR3 is made up of 15 amino acids. CDR1 and CDR2 from the germline V gene are ENHRY and SYGVKD.

This clone has just a few counts. This same CDR3 is encoded by further DNA sequences in the sample. The CDR3 region has the DNA TGTGCCAGCTCACCACCCGGGGGAAACTATGGCTACACCTTC. It is translated as CASSPPGGNYGYTF. V is TRBV18 and J is TRBJ1-2; maybe TRBD1 (5 bases). The CDR3 totals 14 residues. Deletions cut 0 bases from V and 2 bases from J, with 7 bases between. From germline, CDR1 is KGHSH and CDR2 LQKENI. Looking up the rest from reference TRBV18 and TRBJ1-2 gives the full variable domain: NAGVMQNPRHLVRRRGQEARLRCSPMKGHSHVYWYRQLPEEGLKFMVYLQKENIIDESGMPKERFSAEFPKEGPSILRIQQVVRGDSAAYFCASSPPGGNYGYTFGSGTRLTVV.

In its sample, this clone was seen a few times. This chain's CDR3 is CASSWSGKNTEAFF. The CDR3 DNA is TGCGCCAGCAGCTGGTCAGGGAAAAACACTGAAGCTTTCTTT. The genes are TRBV5-1 and TRBJ1-1; weak D call: TRBD1 (5 bases). This CDR3 is built from 14 residues. The V and J ends lost 3 bases and 2 bases respectively, with 11 bases between them. Germline V gives CDR1 SGHRS, CDR2 YFSETQ.

Only a few counts were recorded for this clone. The chain carries TRBV29-1 and TRBJ2-7, with 11 bases matching TRBD2. Trimming removed 4 bases from V and 4 bases from J; junction bases left unmatched: 3. Germline CDR1 is SQVTM and CDR2 is ANQGSEA. The length of the CDR3 is 13 residues. This CDR3 reads CSVGTSGFYEQYF. The DNA for the CDR3 is TGCAGCGTTGGGACTAGCGGGTTTTACGAGCAGTACTTC.

The V and J genes are TRBV9 and TRBJ2-5; D unresolved. The CDR3 is 13 residues long. Trimming removed 3 bases from V and 0 bases from J, with 6 bases in between. Germline V CDR1 and CDR2: SGDLS, YYNGEE. In DNA form, the CDR3 reads TGTGCCAGCAGCGCCAGAAACCAAGAGACCCAGTACTTC. Protein: CASSARNQETQYF.

The rearrangement links TRBV7-9 to TRBJ2-2, with D tentatively TRBD2 (6 bases). The CDR3 consists of 17 residues. Trimming took off 6 bases at V and 6 bases at J, with 23 bases between the two ends. Germline lookup yields CDR1 SEHNR and CDR2 FQNEAQ (reference sequence). The DNA of the CDR3 is TGTGCCAGCAGGGTCTTGCTGGGGGGTACTCTCGCCGGGGAGCTGTTTTTT. Protein product: CASRVLLGGTLAGELFF.

The chain is built from TRBV28 and TRBJ1-2; D perhaps matches TRBD1 (5 bases). Per the germline V gene, CDR1 is MDHEN and CDR2 is SYDVKM. V was clipped by 7 bases and J by 4 bases, with 16 bases between them. CDR3 length equals 14 residues. The CDR3 spells CASTRPGRGYGYTF. In DNA, the CDR3 is TGTGCCAGCACCCGCCCGGGGCGGGGCTATGGCTACACCTTC.

The rearrangement uses TRBV5-6 and TRBJ2-3, with 8 bases lining up with TRBD1. The CDR3 is made up of 16 amino acids. The junction had 6 bases not matched to a gene; V was cut back by 0 bases and J by 3 bases. The V gene's germline CDR1 is SGHDT and CDR2 YYEEEE. Here the CDR3 DNA reads TGTGCCAGCAGCTTGGTTGGACAGGGCTCGACAGATACGCAGTATTTT. This encodes CASSLVGQGSTDTQYF.

CDR3 nucleotides: TGCGCCAGCAGTCGACTAGCGGGACTCTACAATGAGCAGTTCTTC. Its protein is CASSRLAGLYNEQFF. V usage is TRBV4-3 and J usage is TRBJ2-1; TRBD2 matches at 11 bases. Germline V gene sequence: CDR1 LGHNA, CDR2 YSLEER. With V trimmed by 6 bases and J by 3 bases, 4 bases remained unmatched. The CDR3 totals 15 residues.

Many counts were recorded for this clone. V gene TRBV25-1 combines with J gene TRBJ2-4; D unresolved. The CDR3 consists of 14 residues. Germline CDR1 MGHDK, CDR2 SYGVNS. V was trimmed by 6 bases and J by 7 bases, leaving 16 bases between them. For the CDR3, the DNA is TGTGCCAGCAGGCCAGACTTCCCTGGGAACATTCAGTACTTC. Its translation is CASRPDFPGNIQYF.

The CDR3 reads CATSRYSGESTDTQYF. The CDR3 DNA sequence: TGTGCCACCAGCAGATACAGCGGGGAGAGCACAGATACGCAGTATTTT. This sequence joins TRBV15 and TRBJ2-3; 7 bases line up with TRBD2. J lost 0 bases, V lost 2 bases, and 5 bases had no gene match. CDR3 size: 16 residues. CDR1 is LNHNV, CDR2 YYDKDF, per germline (reference sequence).

This clone was observed at least ten times. The chain joins TRBV21-1 to TRBJ2-6; the table assigns TRBD1, which was not confirmed against the DNA. TRBV21-1 corresponds to a pseudogene. This CDR3 spans 14 amino acids. This CDR3 is CASSNSSGANVLTF. CDR3 DNA sequence: TGTGCCAGCAGCAACAGTTCTGGGGCCAACGTCCTGACTTTC.